This note documents a single T cell receptor beta chain sequence. Its antigen is not identified. The data were obtained in a study of beta chain features in type 1 diabetes. Study-level results: All four CD4+ subsets from Type 1 diabetes patients carried moderately but significantly shorter TCRB CDR3s.

Investigators reverse transcribed all isolated RNA, so they sequenced expressed TCRB transcripts. Profiled with immunoSEQ multiplex PCR; TCRdb holds only in-frame clones, not every one. The data show about 240,000 clones, approximately 15% seen once. CDR1 is SGHVS, CDR2 FNYEAQ, per germline. V lost 5 bases and J lost 4; bases outside the gene matches: 8. The CDR3 consists of 15 residues. Sequencing used naive CD4+ T cells from blood. J is TRBJ1-5 and V is TRBV7-6; the match to TRBD1 covers 7 bases. This TCR derives from a man aged 30 to 39 with type 1 diabetes. In nucleotides, the CDR3 is TGTGCCAGCAGCCAGGGCCCGGACAGGAATCAGCCCCAGCATTTT. This gives the protein CASSQGPDRNQPQHF.